This TCR beta chain was documented in a study of blood T cells in healthy people across ages (dated by TCRdb to between 2015 and 2016). Background for the entire study: In model experiments, template switching captured about one uniquely barcoded TCR beta cDNA molecule for every two T cells. The donors were split into four age groups: young (average 16 years), middle-aged (roughly 42), aged (roughly 65) and long-lived (roughly 77). Donors of different ages were randomly distributed across sequencing lanes to avoid experimental bias. Using deep sequencing normalized with unique cDNA molecular identifiers, the study measured how TCR beta repertoire diversity changes with age. For two donors (one aged 18 to 29 and one aged 80 or older), the study analyzed two additional independent replicas of 1 million unique cDNA reads from the same blood draw.

Receptor libraries were prepared by 5' RACE. The data were produced on an Illumina HiSeq 2500. A second PCR of about 7 to 12 cycles was performed with a sample-barcoded 5' primer and a J-beta primer mix. Each TCR beta cDNA molecule received a unique molecular identifier from a template-switch 5' adaptor carrying 12 random nucleotides. At least 2.5 million CDR3-containing paired-end reads were obtained from each sample. All of the RNA was converted into first-strand cDNA using the Mint cDNA synthesis kit, with a TRBC-specific oligonucleotide serving as the primer. Following uracil-DNA glycosylase treatment, a first 18-cycle PCR with universal primers M1SS and BC2_uni_R was performed on all cDNA. The published analysis was carried out like this. For normalization, 1 million high-quality reads were randomly selected from each sample, with every read carrying a distinct molecular identifier. Reads with shared molecular identifiers were discarded instead of being binned into consensus sequences. MiTCR, with a Q25 quality threshold and the strictest error-elimination algorithm, was used for CDR3 identification, clonotype clustering and error correction. Lower-bound total TCR beta diversity was estimated with a nonparametric unseen species model using Euler transformation. In TCRdb, the public reads were trimmed at Q25 with fastp and aligned with MiXCR, with productive beta chains retained. Each record represents a unique CDR3 protein, reported with the most common genes and DNA among its rows. V and J calls and clone size were set by TCRdb, not the authors. This sample gives over a million distinct CDR3 sequences in total; under 55% of them show up just once. Together, the top ten hold approximately 17% of the sample.

Concerning this clonotype itself: The target of this receptor is not known. Per-base qualities were not stored, and no clone one base away is much larger.

Counted from cysteine to phenylalanine, this CDR3 has 16 amino acids. Just the 48-base CDR3 DNA is kept, in frame starting at base 1. Systemically healthy Caucasian individuals from Russia, approximately 39 in total and aged roughly 6 to 95 years, were included as donors. Ten milliliters of peripheral blood were drawn from each donor into EDTA-treated Vacutainer tubes. Ficoll-Paque density-gradient centrifugation was used to isolate PBMCs, with at least 7 million per sample. Total RNA, at least 6 micrograms per sample, was extracted from PBMCs with Trizol reagent. Naive CD45RAhigh/CD27high T cell percentages were measured by flow cytometry on a PBMC aliquot from every donor. Broad study findings and their caveats: The CMV infection status of donors was not known, potentially confounding age-related changes in expanded clonotypes. Observed TCR beta diversity per million T cells fell roughly linearly with age, and a significant reduction was already apparent by age approximately 40. The percentage of naive T cells measured by flow cytometry correlated strongly with observed TCR beta diversity. Since profiling was done on bulk unsorted PBMCs, naive and antigen-experienced compartments could not be conclusively compared. Estimates of total diversity from one million sequenced T cells were regarded as lower bounds and underestimates. Compared with the aged group, the long-lived group had more naive CD4+ T cells, fewer expanded clones and increased TCR diversity, suggesting age selection.

This receptor was identified in a woman between 55 and 75 years old in good health. The receptor chain draws on TRBV12-3 or TRBV12-4 and TRBJ2-1, with 16 bases in between that match TRBD2. Gene TRBJ2-7 matches the end of the DNA better, so the J call may be wrong. The sequencing input was blood. The CDR3 amino acid sequence is: CASSSGLAGGDNEQYF. The DNA reads as follows: TGTGCCAGCAGTTCGGGACTAGCGGGAGGGGACAATGAGCAGTACTTC.